These 31 T cell receptor beta chains came from one sample sequenced in a study of blood T cell repertoires in COVID-19. Clones were sequenced by immunoSEQ multiplex PCR, and TCRdb holds only the in-frame ones, with some missing. The repertoire holds 90,000 to 120,000 clones, with about 89% as singletons. Sequencing used peripheral blood. Receptor source: a middle-aged man with active or convalescent COVID-19.

The CDR3 here is CASSSREVTQYF. CDR3 in DNA: TGTGCCAGCAGCTCAAGAGAGGTCACCCAGTACTTC. The V call is TRBV7-8, the J call TRBJ2-7; D remains unclear. The length of the CDR3 is 12 residues. CDR1 SGHVS and CDR2 FQNEAQ come from the germline V gene. V lost 4 bases to trimming and J lost 10 bases, with 14 bases between them.

The rearrangement joins TRBV11-2 to TRBJ2-7; D perhaps matches TRBD1 (5 bases). Between the trimmed V and J ends, which lost 2 bases and 3 bases, there was a span of 11 bases. CDR3 length: 14 amino acids. Germline CDR1 is SGHAT and CDR2 is FQNNGV. The CDR3 loop reads CASSLSPGNYEQYF. The DNA of the CDR3 is TGTGCCAGCAGCTTATCCCCAGGGAACTACGAGCAGTACTTC. The complete variable domain, with remaining parts taken from reference TRBV11-2 and TRBJ2-7, reads EAGVAQSPRYKIIEKRQSVAFWCNPISGHATLYWYQQILGQGPKLLIQFQNNGVVDDSQLPKDRFSAERLKGVDSTLKIQPAKLEDSAVYLCASSLSPGNYEQYFGPGTRLTVT.

The CDR3 region has the DNA TGTGCCACCAGTGATCCGGACACGGGCGAGCAGTTCTTC. Encoded protein: CATSDPDTGEQFF. The chain carries TRBV24-1 and TRBJ2-1; TRBD1 is a possible D gene (5 bases). Germline V gives CDR1 KGHDR, CDR2 SFDVKD. The V end lost 3 bases, the J end lost 10 bases, and 12 bases lay between the germline ends. The CDR3 sequence is 13 residues long.

J is TRBJ2-5 and V is TRBV7-3; TRBD2 agrees at 8 bases. After removal of 4 bases from V and 2 bases from J, the junction contained 6 bases not matched to a gene. CDR3 size: 15 residues. From germline, CDR1 is SGHTA and CDR2 FQGTGA. This chain's CDR3 is CASSSGLAPQETQYF. CDR3 coding DNA: TGTGCCAGCAGCTCTGGACTAGCTCCTCAAGAGACCCAGTACTTC.

CDR3: CASGRDRGSRGYTF. DNA for the CDR3: TGTGCTAGTGGCCGGGACAGGGGGAGTAGGGGCTACACCTTC. The chain links TRBV12-5 to TRBJ1-2; 11 positions match TRBD1. The CDR3 sequence is 14 residues long. With V trimmed by 6 bases and J by 8 bases, 8 bases remained unmatched. The germline gives CDR1 LGHNT, CDR2 FRNRAP. Filled out from reference TRBV12-5 and TRBJ1-2, the complete variable domain reads DARVTQTPRHKVTEMGQEVTMRCQPILGHNTVFWYRQTMMQGLELLAYFRNRAPLDDSGMPKDRFSAEMPDATLATLKIQPSEPRDSAVYFCASGRDRGSRGYTFGSGTRLTVV.

The chain joins TRBV21-1 to TRBJ1-5; the table's D call, TRBD1, was not checked against the DNA. TRBV21-1 is designated a pseudogene. This CDR3 has 17 amino acids. CDR3 sequence reads: CASSKEAGHRSNQPQHF. In DNA form, the CDR3 reads TGTGCCAGCAGCAAAGAAGCAGGTCATAGGAGCAATCAGCCCCAGCATTTT.

The chain couples TRBV5-1 to TRBJ1-6; TRBD1 is a possible D gene (5 bases). CDR1 and CDR2 from the germline V gene are SGHRS and YFSETQ. The CDR3 totals 15 residues. The germline V and J ends were trimmed by 0 bases and 5 bases, with 9 bases remaining between them. The CDR3 nucleotides read TGCGCCAGCAGCTTGGGACAGCCGAATAATTCACCCCTCCACTTT. Amino acid sequence: CASSLGQPNNSPLHF.

This sequence joins TRBV14 and TRBJ1-2; D gene ambiguous. Trimming took off 6 bases at V and 0 bases at J, with 8 bases between the two ends. Germline values: CDR1 SGHDN, CDR2 FVKESK. There are 13 residues in the CDR3. CDR3: CASRSTANYGYTF. CDR3 DNA: TGTGCCAGCAGGTCCACAGCTAACTATGGCTACACCTTC. The whole variable domain, remainder taken from reference TRBV14 and TRBJ1-2, is EAGVTQFPSHSVIEKGQTVTLRCDPISGHDNLYWYRRVMGKEIKFLLHFVKESKQDESGMPNNRFLAERTGGTYSTLKVQPAELEDSGVYFCASRSTANYGYTFGSGTRLTVV.

V usage is TRBV4-3 and J usage is TRBJ1-4; weak D call: TRBD1 (5 bases). CDR1 and CDR2 from the germline V gene are LGHNA and YSLEER. V lost 3 bases and J 7 bases, leaving 21 bases between the germline ends. CDR3 length equals 17 residues. DNA of the CDR3: TGCGCCAGCAGCCACCAAGATTGGAAAGGGGTCATTGAAAAACTGTTTTTT. Its translation is CASSHQDWKGVIEKLFF.

This clone was counted only a few times. J is TRBJ1-2 and V is TRBV24-1; D call uncertain. CDR3 length: 13 amino acids. The V end lost 1 base, the J end lost 8 bases, and 10 bases lay between the germline ends. Germline V lookup: CDR1 KGHDR, CDR2 SFDVKD. The CDR3 protein is CATSDFRGSGYTF. CDR3 coding DNA: TGTGCCACCAGTGATTTCCGGGGTAGCGGCTACACCTTC.

The J gene is TRBJ1-2, the V gene TRBV5-5; 10 bases match TRBD1. V was pared by 5 bases and J by 8 bases, with 12 bases of the junction left unmatched. Germline CDR1 and CDR2: SGHKS and YYEKEE (reference sequence). CDR3 size: 15 residues. The DNA of the CDR3 is TGTGCCAGCAGTTTTTCCGCCGGGACAGGGGTCGGCTACACCTTC. Its protein is CASSFSAGTGVGYTF.

The chain carries TRBV30 and TRBJ1-1, with a tentative D call TRBD1 (6 bases). The CDR3 extends over 14 amino acids. Germline CDR1 and CDR2: GTSNPN and SVGIG (reference sequence). V lost 4 bases and J lost 1, with 13 bases in between. CDR3 sequence: CAWNVGAGNTEAFF. Written as DNA, the CDR3 is TGTGCCTGGAATGTGGGGGCAGGGAACACTGAAGCTTTCTTT.

This clone was detected only a few times. The rearrangement uses TRBV18 and TRBJ2-7; TRBD2 aligns across 8 bases. Trimming took 3 bases from V and 4 from J; bases not matched to a gene: 8. From germline, CDR1 is KGHSH and CDR2 LQKENI. The CDR3 contains 15 residues. Here the CDR3 DNA reads TGTGCCAGCTCACCGCCCGGGACTAGGGGTTACGAGCAGTACTTC. It encodes CASSPPGTRGYEQYF.

The chain's CDR3 is CASSSTSGIQQFF. CDR3 coding DNA: TGTGCCAGCAGCTCGACTAGCGGGATACAGCAGTTCTTC. The J gene is TRBJ2-1, the V gene TRBV7-2; TRBD2 matches at 11 bases. Looked up from germline, CDR1 is SGHTA and CDR2 is FQGNSA. The CDR3 has 13 residues. V shed 4 bases and J 11 bases; nucleotides not matched to a gene: 4.

This chain joins TRBV27 and TRBJ1-4, with 8 bases lining up with TRBD1. Germline V gives CDR1 MNHEY, CDR2 SMNVEV (reference sequence). The CDR3 sequence is 15 residues long. J gave up 8 bases and V 1 base, and 6 bases lay outside the gene matches. The CDR3: CASSLFGDRREKLFF. The CDR3 DNA sequence: TGTGCCAGCAGTTTATTCGGGGACAGGAGAGAAAAACTGTTTTTT.

The genes are TRBV7-2 and TRBJ2-7; 7 nucleotides align to TRBD1. CDR1 is SGHTA and CDR2 is FQGNSA in the germline V gene. The CDR3 sequence is 14 residues long. With V trimmed by 7 bases and J by 6 bases, 12 bases remained unmatched. The CDR3 DNA sequence: TGTGCCAGCACCGAGGGGACAGCGCTAGCCGAGCAGTACTTC. Translation: CASTEGTALAEQYF.

V is TRBV5-1 and J is TRBJ2-2; the D gene is possibly TRBD1 (5 bases). Germline CDR1 and CDR2: SGHRS and YFSETQ. CDR3 size: 14 residues. Trimming stripped 5 bases from V and 3 bases from J, with 11 bases between. The CDR3 loop is CASRRQQDTGELFF. As DNA, the CDR3 is TGCGCCAGCAGGAGACAGCAAGACACCGGGGAGCTGTTTTTT.

This chain uses TRBV24-1 with TRBJ1-5, with TRBD1 matching over 7 bases. The CDR3 length is 14 residues. CDR1 and CDR2 (germline): KGHDR, SFDVKD. V shed 3 bases and J 6 bases; nucleotides not matched to a gene: 4. The CDR3 nucleotides are TGTGCCACCAGTGATACTGCAGGGGGTCAGCCCCAGCATTTT. Its protein is CATSDTAGGQPQHF.

The V call is TRBV5-1, the J call TRBJ1-2; TRBD1 matches at 8 bases. This CDR3 contains 14 residues. The V segment lost 3 bases and the J segment 4 bases; nucleotides outside the gene matches: 5. In germline, CDR1 is SGHRS, CDR2 YFSETQ. CDR3 bases: TGCGCCAGCAGCTCCAAAGACAGGGGCTATGGCTACACCTTC. This gives the protein CASSSKDRGYGYTF.

The V call is TRBV6-5, the J call TRBJ1-4, with a weak D call TRBD1 (5 bases). CDR3 size: 12 residues. V was pared by 5 bases and J by 12 bases, with 13 bases between. Germline V gene sequence: CDR1 MNHEY, CDR2 SVGAGI. The CDR3 DNA reads as TGTGCCAGCAGTCCCGGGGGTATGCAACTGTTTTTT. It yields the protein CASSPGGMQLFF.

This rearrangement joins TRBV2 to TRBJ1-1; 8 nucleotides agree with TRBD1. The germline V gene has CDR1 SNHLY and CDR2 FYNNEI. V gave up 10 bases and J gave up 1 base; unmatched junction bases: 8. CDR3 length equals 14 residues. This chain's CDR3 is CATNGQGSNTEAFF. The DNA for the CDR3 is TGTGCCACCAATGGACAGGGATCGAACACTGAAGCTTTCTTT.

This chain links TRBV30 with TRBJ1-4; maybe TRBD1 (6 bases). This CDR3 is 14 amino acids long. The V gene lost 5 bases and the J gene lost 4 bases, with 14 bases spanning the gap. The germline V gene encodes CDR1 GTSNPN and CDR2 SVGIG (reference sequence). CDR3 sequence reads: CAWAPWTDNEKLFF. CDR3 in DNA: TGTGCCTGGGCCCCCTGGACAGATAATGAAAAACTGTTTTTT.

The rearrangement joins TRBV7-8 to TRBJ2-5, with a possible D match to TRBD2 (5 bases). The germline CDR1 and CDR2 sequences are SGHVS and FQNEAQ. This CDR3 comprises 12 residues. V was cut by 5 bases and J by 13 bases, with 17 bases left in between. CDR3 sequence: CASSPQRTTWYF. The CDR3 coding sequence is TGTGCCAGCAGCCCACAGCGGACCACATGGTACTTC. Variable domain in full (rest from reference TRBV7-8 and TRBJ2-5): GAGVSQSPRYKVAKRGQDVALRCDPISGHVSLFWYQQALGQGPEFLTYFQNEAQLDKSGLPSDRFFAERPEGSVSTLKIQRTQQEDSAVYLCASSPQRTTWYFGPGTRLLVL.

V is TRBV7-9 and J is TRBJ1-3; D unclear. CDR3 length equals 14 residues. Germline V gene sequence: CDR1 SEHNR, CDR2 FQNEAQ (reference sequence). Trimming left V 2 bases short and J 2 bases short, with 7 bases between. The CDR3 sequence: CASSLRAAGNTIYF. The CDR3 nucleotides are TGTGCCAGCAGCTTACGAGCCGCTGGAAACACCATATATTTT.

The chain carries TRBV6-5 and TRBJ1-2, with D unclear. CDR3 length equals 14 residues. Germline V gene sequence: CDR1 MNHEY, CDR2 SVGAGI. Trimming cost V 4 bases and J 3 bases, with 12 bases left between them. The CDR3 DNA follows: TGTGCCAGCAGTTTCGGGGAGGGCGACTATGGCTACACCTTC. This encodes CASSFGEGDYGYTF.

This chain joins TRBV3-1 (or the pseudogene TRBV3-2) and TRBJ2-1; 15 bases match TRBD2. V lost 3 bases, J lost 2 bases, and 11 bases stayed unmatched. This CDR3 has 20 amino acids. CDR1 and CDR2 from the germline V gene are LGHDT and YNNKEL (reference sequence). The CDR3 sequence is CASSQAGLAGGQEPYNEQFF. CDR3 bases: TGTGCCAGCAGCCAGGCGGGACTAGCGGGAGGCCAGGAACCCTACAATGAGCAGTTCTTC.

The chain is built from TRBV7-9 and TRBJ2-1, with D maybe TRBD1 (6 bases). Trimming left V 5 bases short and J 5 bases short, with 16 bases between. The CDR3 length is 15 residues. Germline V CDR1 and CDR2: SEHNR, FQNEAQ (reference sequence). CDR3 residues: CASSQMLGADNEQFF. CDR3 nucleotide sequence: TGTGCCAGCAGCCAAATGTTGGGGGCGGACAATGAGCAGTTCTTC.

This chain uses TRBV24-1 with TRBJ2-1; TRBD2 might be the D (7 bases). This CDR3 spans 12 amino acids. The V end lost 8 bases, the J end lost 9 bases, and 13 bases lay between the germline ends. Germline lookup yields CDR1 KGHDR and CDR2 SFDVKD. The CDR3 DNA reads TGTGCCACCATTTCAGGGGAGGGTGAGCAGTTCTTC. Encoded protein: CATISGEGEQFF.

The chain carries TRBV5-6 and TRBJ1-3; D not resolved. CDR1 and CDR2 from the germline V gene are SGHDT and YYEEEE. The CDR3 consists of 15 residues. The V end was cut by 4 bases, the J end by 0 bases, with 11 bases between. The CDR3 region has the DNA TGTGCCAGCAGCATATTGGAGGTCTCTGGAAACACCATATATTTT. Translation: CASSILEVSGNTIYF.

This chain uses TRBV28 with TRBJ2-7; perhaps TRBD2 as D (7 bases). The CDR3 contains 17 residues. Looked up from germline, CDR1 is MDHEN and CDR2 is SYDVKM. V shed 6 bases and J shed 0 bases, with 21 bases lying between them. CDR3 in DNA: TGTGCCAGCAGGTTCCTGGGGGGGCCTAAAGCCTCCTACGAGCAGTACTTC. Protein: CASRFLGGPKASYEQYF.

The V and J genes are TRBV24-1 and TRBJ2-1; 9 bases agree with TRBD2. Trimming removed 6 bases from V and 6 bases from J; junction bases left unmatched: 5. Per germline, CDR1 KGHDR and CDR2 SFDVKD. CDR3 size: 14 residues. The CDR3 DNA follows: TGTGCCACCAGTATAGCGGGAGTGGGCAATGAGCAGTTCTTC. It specifies CATSIAGVGNEQFF.